This is a list of T cell receptor beta chains from one sample in a study of T cells in Graves' hyperthyroidism and ophthalmopathy. From the multiplex PCR reads, TCRdb called clonotypes with MiXCR, one entry per CDR3 protein. Of about 600,000 distinct CDR3 sequences in the sample, roughly 15% were seen once. Material: blood. The receptors come from a woman aged 35 to 49 with Graves' ophthalmopathy. Both conserved end residues are trimmed from each CDR3. Each record gives: V gene, CDR3 protein.

>TRBV28
ASRLGTAYNEQF
>TRBV28
ASSLFQGRNEQY
>TRBV30
ACPLGGWSNSPLH
>TRBV2
ASSGEGIQPQH
>TRBV5-1
ASSLLPSSAGNRLPDTQY
>TRBV18
ASSPIQGSMDTEAF
>TRBV2
ASSAGLGPYNEQF
>TRBV6-5
ASSSNRDLTDTQY
>TRBV28
ASSPPGTSGSYTQY
>TRBV5-1
ASSPPGLADSSTDTQY
>TRBV28
ASSGNAYEQY
>TRBV5-1
ASSSTLLNSPLH
>TRBV27
ASSLHGTGPYEQY
>TRBV20-1
SARVLAGTEQF
>TRBV6-2/TRBV6-3
ASMGRGRQYGYT
>TRBV4-1
ASSQRQERTGELF